Shown below are 30 T cell receptor beta chains from a single sample sequenced in a study of blood T cell repertoires in COVID-19. The data were produced by immunoSEQ multiplex PCR, yet TCRdb's version contains in-frame clones alone and is incomplete. The sample has about 140,000 clones, more than 80% seen once; the top ten hold about 7%. The specimen was peripheral blood. The receptors originated from a human donor in a cohort sampled during active COVID-19.

The rearrangement uses TRBV25-1 and TRBJ1-5; D not resolved. Germline assignment: CDR1 MGHDK and CDR2 SYGVNS. The length of the CDR3 is 14 residues. V was clipped by 1 base and J by 5 bases, with 9 bases between them. The chain's CDR3 is CASSEFGEYQPQHF. The CDR3 DNA is TGTGCCAGCAGTGAATTTGGGGAGTATCAGCCCCAGCATTTT.

The rearrangement links TRBV7-5 to TRBJ2-1; TRBD1, as called in the table, went unchecked against the DNA. TRBV7-5 is termed a pseudogene. The CDR3 extends over 12 amino acids. In DNA, the CDR3 is TGTGCCAGAAGCTTACTCAGGAATGAGCAGTTCTTC. Amino acid sequence: CARSLLRNEQFF.

V is TRBV5-4 and J is TRBJ2-1, with 8 bases aligning to TRBD1. Per germline, CDR1 SGHNT and CDR2 YYREEE (reference sequence). This CDR3 has 15 amino acids. The V gene end was trimmed by 4 bases and the J gene end by 7 bases; junction bases not matched to a gene: 10. CDR3 sequence: CASSSRQGSMNEQFF. In nucleotides, the CDR3 is TGTGCCAGCAGCAGTCGACAGGGGAGTATGAATGAGCAGTTCTTC.

The chain recombines TRBV12-3 or TRBV12-4 with TRBJ1-1; D is unclear. The CDR3 has 13 amino acids. V gave up 6 bases and J gave up 1 base, with 9 bases separating them. DNA for the CDR3: TGTGCCAGCAGCTTGGCAGAGAACACTGAAGCTTTCTTT. Translated: CASSLAENTEAFF.

The chain combines TRBV7-8 with TRBJ2-3, with 8 positions matching TRBD2. Germline lookup yields CDR1 SGHVS and CDR2 FQNEAQ. V was pared by 4 bases and J by 5 bases, with 8 bases of the junction left unmatched. The CDR3 sequence is 15 residues long. The CDR3 here is CASSSLAGGLDTQYF. The CDR3 DNA is TGTGCCAGCAGCTCCCTTGCGGGGGGTTTAGATACGCAGTATTTT.

The J gene is TRBJ2-2, the V gene TRBV7-2; possibly TRBD2 for D (7 bases). The CDR3 extends over 15 amino acids. From germline, CDR1 is SGHTA and CDR2 FQGNSA. V gave up 0 bases and J gave up 4 bases, with 9 bases separating them. CDR3 sequence: CASSLAAGATGELFF. The CDR3 DNA sequence: TGTGCCAGCAGCTTAGCGGCGGGGGCCACCGGGGAGCTGTTTTTT.

The chain recombines TRBV5-4 with TRBJ1-2, with 8 bases that match TRBD1. The CDR3 runs to 14 residues. Germline V CDR1 and CDR2: SGHNT, YYREEE (reference sequence). V gave up 4 bases and J gave up 4 bases; unmatched junction bases: 6. The CDR3 DNA follows: TGTGCCAGCAGCCCCAGGGGGCGCAGCTATGGCTACACCTTC. As protein: CASSPRGRSYGYTF.

The chain links TRBV7-2 to TRBJ2-1; TRBD1 matches 7 bases. The germline gives CDR1 SGHTA, CDR2 FQGNSA. V lost 5 bases to trimming and J lost 7 bases; unmatched junction nucleotides: 11. This CDR3 spans 15 amino acids. CDR3 in DNA: TGTGCCAGCAGCGGTCCCGGGACAGCGAGAAATGAGCAGTTCTTC. Its protein is CASSGPGTARNEQFF.

The chain couples TRBV4-3 to TRBJ1-1; D uncertain. The ends were cut back, 2 bases at V and 0 bases at J, with 4 bases in the middle. CDR1 is LGHNA, CDR2 YSLEER, per germline. The CDR3 is 13 amino acids. Written as DNA, the CDR3 is TGCGCCAGCAGCCAAACAGTGAACACTGAAGCTTTCTTT. Its protein is CASSQTVNTEAFF.

V and J are TRBV11-3 and TRBJ1-4; possibly TRBD1 for D (6 bases). Per the germline V gene, CDR1 is SGHNT and CDR2 is YENEEA. The CDR3 runs to 15 residues. V gave up 4 bases and J gave up 3 bases, with 12 bases separating them. As DNA, the CDR3 is TGTGCCAGCAGCTCCGGGGGGCAGGCTAATGAAAAACTGTTTTTT. Translation: CASSSGGQANEKLFF.

This clone turned up a few times. The chain is built from TRBV4-2 and TRBJ2-5; 9 nucleotides line up with TRBD2. V lost 0 bases and J lost 1; bases outside the gene matches: 0. The germline V gene has CDR1 LGHNA and CDR2 YNFKEQ. CDR3 length: 15 amino acids. This CDR3 reads CASSQERGGQETQYF. The CDR3 nucleotides are TGTGCCAGCAGCCAAGAGCGGGGGGGCCAAGAGACCCAGTACTTC.

This sequence joins TRBV6-5 and TRBJ2-2; D remains ambiguous. The germline V and J ends were trimmed by 8 bases and 5 bases, with 12 bases remaining between them. This CDR3 is built from 13 residues. Germline CDR1 and CDR2: MNHEY and SVGAGI. In DNA form, the CDR3 reads TGTGCCAGCCGGAGAACTCGGACCGGGGAGCTGTTTTTT. Translating gives CASRRTRTGELFF.

This clone was observed a handful of times. This chain joins TRBV19 and TRBJ1-3; maybe TRBD1 (6 bases). With 3 bases removed from V and 0 bases from J, the gap between germline ends came to 9 bases. The CDR3 is made up of 15 amino acids. Per the germline V gene, CDR1 is LNHDA and CDR2 is SQIVND (reference sequence). The CDR3 DNA sequence: TGTGCCAGTAGTATCGACAGGTACTCTGGAAACACCATATATTTT. The encoded protein is CASSIDRYSGNTIYF.

The chain is built from TRBV30 and TRBJ1-1, with TRBD1 as a possible D gene (6 bases). V dropped 7 bases and J dropped 4 bases, with 16 bases sitting between them. The CDR3 loop spans 13 amino acids. Germline-derived CDR1 and CDR2 are GTSNPN and SVGIG (reference sequence). The CDR3 is CASEGDTGTEAFF. CDR3 DNA sequence: TGTGCCTCCGAGGGGGATACGGGCACTGAAGCTTTCTTT.

This rearrangement joins TRBV24-1 to TRBJ2-3; 9 positions match TRBD2. V was pared by 5 bases and J by 6 bases, with 11 bases of the junction left unmatched. The CDR3 has 16 residues. The V gene's germline CDR1 is KGHDR and CDR2 SFDVKD. The chain's CDR3 is CATSATSGHPYDTQYF. In DNA, the CDR3 is TGTGCCACCAGTGCGACTAGCGGACATCCATATGATACGCAGTATTTT.

The chain combines TRBV28 with TRBJ1-2, with TRBD1 matching 9 bases. V was clipped by 6 bases and J by 1 base; unmatched bases: 12. This CDR3 comprises 17 residues. Germline assignment: CDR1 MDHEN and CDR2 SYDVKM. The CDR3 coding sequence is TGTGCCAGCAGGGGGGGACAGGGAGTGTTTTTTAACTATGGCTACACCTTC. It encodes CASRGGQGVFFNYGYTF.

This clone was recorded once. The rearrangement joins TRBV19 to TRBJ1-4; maybe TRBD1 (5 bases). The CDR3 has 14 amino acids. Germline CDR1 and CDR2: LNHDA and SQIVND (reference sequence). The V gene lost 3 bases and the J gene lost 8 bases, with 13 bases spanning the gap. CDR3 residues: CASSIGGAREKLFF. The CDR3 nucleotides are TGTGCCAGTAGTATCGGAGGGGCTCGAGAAAAACTGTTTTTT.

This sequence joins TRBV4-1 and TRBJ1-6; the match to TRBD1 covers 7 bases. The J segment lost 5 bases and the V segment lost 4 bases, leaving 14 bases of the junction unmatched. Germline CDR1 is MGHRA and CDR2 is YSYEKL. The CDR3 is 18 residues long. CDR3 bases: TGCGCCAGCAGCCCCCGGGAGACAGGGTTTCAAAATAATTCACCCCTCCACTTT. Translation: CASSPRETGFQNNSPLHF.

V is TRBV9 and J is TRBJ2-1; the match to TRBD2 covers 11 bases. CDR3 size: 14 residues. V trimming: 3 bases; J trimming: 8 bases; junction bases outside the gene matches: 4. The germline gives CDR1 SGDLS, CDR2 YYNGEE. The CDR3 sequence: CASSGLAGGDEQFF. The CDR3 bases are TGTGCCAGCAGCGGGCTAGCGGGGGGTGATGAGCAGTTCTTC.

The rearrangement joins TRBV6-6 to TRBJ1-6; D possibly corresponds to TRBD1 (5 bases). V was clipped by 8 bases and J by 9 bases, with 17 bases between them. CDR1 and CDR2 (germline): MNHNY, SVGAGI (reference sequence). The CDR3 contains 14 residues. The CDR3 sequence is CASEGQGGTSPLHF. The CDR3 DNA reads as TGTGCCAGCGAGGGCCAGGGAGGTACTTCACCCCTCCACTTT.

The rearrangement links TRBV6-2 or TRBV6-3 to TRBJ1-3; a weak D match, TRBD1 (5 bases). Per germline, CDR1 MNHEY and CDR2 SVGEGT. The CDR3 is 14 amino acids. Deletions cut 2 bases from V and 0 bases from J, with 5 bases between. The CDR3 nucleotides read TGTGCCAGCAGTTACACAGGCTCTGGAAACACCATATATTTT. Amino acid sequence: CASSYTGSGNTIYF.

V is TRBV6-5 and J is TRBJ1-2; 8 nucleotides line up with TRBD1. In germline, CDR1 is MNHEY, CDR2 SVGAGI. Trimming cost V 7 bases and J 5 bases; bases outside gene matches: 12. This CDR3 region has 15 residues. The CDR3 protein is CASKATGGGLYGYTF. DNA of the CDR3: TGTGCCAGCAAAGCCACAGGGGGGGGCTTATATGGCTACACCTTC.

The chain uses TRBV5-8 and TRBJ2-3; possibly TRBD2 for D (6 bases). Germline V gene data show CDR1 as SGHTS and CDR2 as YDEGEE. This CDR3 has 14 amino acids. V gave up 0 bases and J gave up 8 bases, with 13 bases separating them. CDR3 nucleotides: TGTGCCAGCAGCTTGGTCAGCCTCGGGAGTACGCAGTATTTT. This translates into CASSLVSLGSTQYF.

The chain employs TRBV2 and TRBJ1-2, with 7 bases matching TRBD1. V gave up 8 bases and J gave up 2 bases; unmatched junction bases: 5. Germline-derived CDR1 and CDR2 are SNHLY and FYNNEI. The CDR3 runs to 13 residues. DNA of the CDR3: TGTGCCAGCTCCGGGACAGAGAACTATGGCTACACCTTC. This gives the protein CASSGTENYGYTF.

The J gene is TRBJ1-5, the V gene TRBV5-5; perhaps TRBD1 as D (6 bases). The CDR3 extends over 14 amino acids. V lost 0 bases, J lost 6 bases, and 10 bases lay in between. Looked up from germline, CDR1 is SGHKS and CDR2 is YYEKEE (reference sequence). The CDR3 DNA is TGTGCCAGCAGCTTGGGGGGGCCGGGTCAGCCCCAGCATTTT. The encoded protein is CASSLGGPGQPQHF.

The V call is TRBV2, the J call TRBJ2-5; D is perhaps TRBD2 (6 bases). The CDR3 spans 15 residues. The V end was cut by 6 bases, the J end by 4 bases, with 18 bases between. Germline loops: CDR1 SNHLY, CDR2 FYNNEI. CDR3 DNA: TGTGCCAGCAGACCCGACCATATGGGGGGAGAGACCCAGTACTTC. Its protein product is CASRPDHMGGETQYF.

CDR3: CASSSNLAGGYTDTQYF. The DNA of the CDR3 is TGTGCCAGCAGCTCAAACTTAGCGGGGGGGTACACAGATACGCAGTATTTT. The chain employs TRBV7-8 and TRBJ2-3; 11 bases match TRBD2. Germline V gene data show CDR1 as SGHVS and CDR2 as FQNEAQ. This CDR3 region has 17 residues. With V trimmed by 4 bases and J by 2 bases, 8 bases remained unmatched.

The chain carries TRBV4-1 and TRBJ2-5; TRBD2 matches 15 bases. V lost 4 bases to trimming and J lost 2 bases; unmatched junction nucleotides: 8. Germline V gene lookup returns CDR1 MGHRA and CDR2 YSYEKL. The CDR3 contains 18 residues. The CDR3: CASSPTGLAGGIQETQYF. The CDR3 DNA is TGCGCCAGCAGCCCCACTGGACTAGCGGGGGGGATACAAGAGACCCAGTACTTC.

The V gene is TRBV7-3, the J gene TRBJ2-5, with D perhaps TRBD1 (6 bases). V was shortened by 3 bases and J by 2 bases, with 13 bases between the two germline ends. The CDR3 runs to 15 residues. Per the germline V gene, CDR1 is SGHTA and CDR2 is FQGTGA. The CDR3 DNA is TGTGCCAGCAGCTTGCGCCCGGACAGACAAGAGACCCAGTACTTC. This translates into CASSLRPDRQETQYF.

This chain uses TRBV19 with TRBJ2-3, with a weak D call TRBD1 (6 bases). Germline-derived CDR1 and CDR2 are LNHDA and SQIVND (reference sequence). This CDR3 contains 14 residues. The ends were cut back, 5 bases at V and 0 bases at J, with 9 bases in the middle. CDR3 amino acids: CASSGTMSTDTQYF. The CDR3, as DNA: TGTGCCAGTAGTGGGACAATGAGCACAGATACGCAGTATTTT.